This T cell receptor (beta chain) was recovered during a study of a mutant IDH1 vaccine in newly diagnosed glioma. Whole-study context: Radiotherapy alone preceded vaccination by 4-6 weeks; alternatively, vaccination started with temozolomide cycles. Visit V13 took place at week 47, and visit V12 happened at week 35. Most patients had received both radiotherapy and temozolomide, the prior options being radiotherapy, temozolomide, or both.

The V gene's germline CDR1 is SQVTM and CDR2 ANQGSEA. V was pared by 6 bases and J by 4 bases, with 6 bases of the junction left unmatched. The CDR3 has 13 amino acids. In regard to this clone: Its antigen remains unknown.

Findings and caveats of the study: In approximately 93% of patients, immune responses induced by the vaccine occurred.

Some clones are missing from TCRdb's copy, which holds only in-frame ones; the method was immunoSEQ multiplex PCR. The sample shows approximately 50,000 clones, roughly 80% of them seen only once. As for time point: week 47, end of study. Each dose of the vaccine consisted of 300 ug of mutant IDH1 20-mer peptide, with topical imiquimod. The gene calls are TRBV29-1 and TRBJ1-5; the match to TRBD1 covers 7 bases. The sequence came from a woman in her forties or fifties with glioma. The sample in question was PBMCs, obtained from a glioma patient whose treatment included an IDH1 peptide vaccine. CDR3 region: CSVGGQMNQPQHF. The DNA for the CDR3 is TGCAGCGTCGGGGGACAGATGAATCAGCCCCAGCATTTT.